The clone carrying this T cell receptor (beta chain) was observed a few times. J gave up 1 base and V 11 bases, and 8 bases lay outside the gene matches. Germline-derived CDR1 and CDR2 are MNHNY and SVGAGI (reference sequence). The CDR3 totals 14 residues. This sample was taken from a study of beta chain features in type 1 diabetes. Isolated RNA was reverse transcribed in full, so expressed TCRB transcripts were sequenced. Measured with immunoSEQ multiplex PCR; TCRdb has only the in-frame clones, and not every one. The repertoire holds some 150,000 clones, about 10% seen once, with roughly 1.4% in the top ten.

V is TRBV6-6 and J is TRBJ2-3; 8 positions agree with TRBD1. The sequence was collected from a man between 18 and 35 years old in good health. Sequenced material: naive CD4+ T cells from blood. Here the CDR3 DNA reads TGTGCCGGCTCCAGACAGGGGCGCACAGATACGCAGTATTTT. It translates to CAGSRQGRTDTQYF.